Listed below are T cell receptor beta chains from one sample, sequenced in a study of T-cell reconstitution after alpha-beta-depleted transplantation in children. TCRdb called the PCR reads again in MiXCR, with one record for every CDR3 protein. The sample has over 150,000 distinct CDR3 sequences, approximately 10% seen once. Sequenced material: PBMCs, taken before TCRalphabeta/CD19-depleted stem cell transplant. These TCRs come from a boy younger than 10 with acute myeloid leukemia, due to receive a stem cell transplant. Each CDR3 is given with its conserved first and last residue. The order of the fields is J gene, clone size, V gene, D gene, CDR3 DNA, CDR3 protein. The D gene is left open where the match is weak. Clone size is given for some rows only: seen once, a few or many times, or a class if the clone is expanded.

J: TRBJ2-2
size: many
V: TRBV10-3
D: .
DNA: TGTGCCATCACCGGAGAGACGAGCACCGGGGAGCTGTTTTTT
CDR3: CAITGETSTGELFF

J: TRBJ2-5
size: many
V: TRBV5-1
D: .
DNA: TGCGCCAGCAGCTTGGACAGCACTCAAGAGACCCAGTACTTC
CDR3: CASSLDSTQETQYF

J: TRBJ2-7
size: many
V: TRBV4-2
D: .
DNA: TGTGCCAGCAGCCAAGAGGGGGTAAGGGGCCACTACGAGCAGTACTTC
CDR3: CASSQEGVRGHYEQYF

J: TRBJ2-7
size: many
V: TRBV5-1
D: .
DNA: TGCGCCAGCAGCAAAGGGAAAAAGGAAACCTACGAGCAGTACTTC
CDR3: CASSKGKKETYEQYF

J: TRBJ1-2
size: many
V: TRBV5-1
D: .
DNA: TGCGCCAGCAGCTTGGAGAGGACAAGTCTTCCGAATGGCTACACCTTC
CDR3: CASSLERTSLPNGYTF

J: TRBJ2-1
size: .
V: TRBV12-3/TRBV12-4
D: TRBD2
DNA: TGTGCCAGCAGGGGACTAGCGGGAGGTGCCTCCTACAATGAGCAGTTCTTC
CDR3: CASRGLAGGASYNEQFF

J: TRBJ1-2
size: many
V: TRBV10-3
D: .
DNA: TGTGCCATCAGTGAAGATGGTGGGGCGTATGGCTACACCTTC
CDR3: CAISEDGGAYGYTF

J: TRBJ2-1
size: many
V: TRBV20-1
D: .
DNA: TGCAGTGCAAATCAACAAGGGGGGGAGTTCTTC
CDR3: CSANQQGGEFF

J: TRBJ2-3
size: many
V: TRBV10-3
D: TRBD1
DNA: TGTGCCATCAGGGACAGGGGGTTCAACACAGATACGCAGTATTTT
CDR3: CAIRDRGFNTDTQYF

J: TRBJ1-2
size: .
V: TRBV28
D: .
DNA: TGTGCCAGCAGTGCCGCGGGGGCGTATCTAAATGGCTACACCTTC
CDR3: CASSAAGAYLNGYTF

J: TRBJ2-1
size: many
V: TRBV10-3
D: TRBD2
DNA: TGTGCCATCACTAAGAAGGGGCTAGCGGGAGGGCCGTACAATGAGCAGTTCTTC
CDR3: CAITKKGLAGGPYNEQFF

J: TRBJ2-3
size: many
V: TRBV28
D: TRBD2
DNA: TGTGCCAGCAGTCCCCGAAGCGGGAGTACAGATACGCAGTATTTT
CDR3: CASSPRSGSTDTQYF

J: TRBJ2-5
size: many
V: TRBV24-1
D: .
DNA: TGTGCCACCAGTGACTGGATGGGGACCCAGTACTTC
CDR3: CATSDWMGTQYF

J: TRBJ1-1
size: many
V: TRBV5-1
D: .
DNA: TGCGCCAGCAGCTTGGAAGGCCGTGGCTCTGAAGCTTTCTTT
CDR3: CASSLEGRGSEAFF

J: TRBJ2-1
size: many
V: TRBV20-1
D: TRBD2
DNA: TGCAGTGCCACCGGGACTAGCGACTACAATGAGCAGTTCTTC
CDR3: CSATGTSDYNEQFF

J: TRBJ1-3
size: once
V: TRBV12-3/TRBV12-4
D: TRBD1
DNA: TGTACCACCAGTTCAGGGGGTCATGGAAACACCATATATTTT
CDR3: CTTSSGGHGNTIYF

J: TRBJ1-1
size: many
V: TRBV20-1
D: TRBD1
DNA: TGCAGTGCTAGTTCGTCGGGACAGGGAACTGAAGCTTTCTTT
CDR3: CSASSSGQGTEAFF

J: TRBJ2-3
size: many
V: TRBV18
D: .
DNA: TGTGCCAGCTCACCAGGTCCAGGTTGGGAAGATACGCAGTATTTT
CDR3: CASSPGPGWEDTQYF

J: TRBJ1-1
size: many
V: TRBV20-1
D: TRBD1
DNA: TGCAGTGCAGCCAGGACAGGGGGCGCTTCCACTGAAGCTTTCTTT
CDR3: CSAARTGGASTEAFF

J: TRBJ1-5
size: many
V: TRBV4-2
D: .
DNA: TGTGCCAGCAGCCAAGATCAGGGTACGAGCAATCAGCCCCAGCATTTT
CDR3: CASSQDQGTSNQPQHF